This TCR beta chain was sequenced for a study of molecular identifiers for immune sequencing clone quantification. This clonotype was seen ten or more times. From the PCR reads, TCRdb called clonotypes with MiXCR, one entry per CDR3 protein. The table shows about 36,000 distinct CDR3 sequences, with around 20% occurring only once. V lost 4 bases to trimming and J lost 0 bases, with 13 bases between them. Germline CDR1 and CDR2: SGDLS and YYNGEE. This CDR3 has 15 amino acids. The chain joins TRBV9 to TRBJ1-1, with a tentative D call TRBD1 (6 bases). The material sequenced was naive CD8+ T cells from blood, with Jurkat cell RNA spiked in. Subset in this sample: FACS-sorted CD8+CD4-CCR7+CD45RA+ naive T cells. The TCR sequence derives from a human donor in good health. Some libraries in this study had Jurkat cell RNA spiked in. The CDR3 DNA is TGTGCCAGCAGCCTTTTGGGGGCTATGAACACTGAAGCTTTCTTT. Encoded protein: CASSLLGAMNTEAFF.